A single sample is the source of the 9 T cell receptor beta chains below, sequenced in a study of T cell repertoires in cytomegalovirus infection. TCRdb ran MiXCR on the reads and lists one entry per CDR3 protein. The sample comprises 680,000 or so distinct CDR3 sequences, 35% of which are singletons, and roughly 2.9% rests with the top ten. Material: PBMCs. These receptors were collected from a human donor in good health (CMV status not recorded). Some clones in this sample may be carry-over from other donors' samples.

This clonotype was seen a handful of times. The chain joins TRBV28 to TRBJ1-2, with TRBD1 matching over 9 bases. V lost 3 bases and J lost 5; bases outside the gene matches: 7. Germline V gene data show CDR1 as MDHEN and CDR2 as SYDVKM. The CDR3 consists of 15 residues. The CDR3 sequence: CASSLSGTGQYGYTF. CDR3 nucleotide sequence: TGTGCCAGCAGTTTGTCCGGGACAGGGCAGTATGGCTACACCTTC.

The gene calls are TRBV7-2 and TRBJ2-1; a possible D gene is TRBD1 (6 bases). Between the trimmed V and J ends, which lost 4 bases and 12 bases, there was a span of 10 bases. Germline CDR1 reads SGHTA; CDR2 reads FQGNSA. The CDR3 totals 11 residues. CDR3 residues: CASSSPGAQFF. As DNA, the CDR3 is TGTGCCAGCAGCTCCCCAGGGGCGCAGTTCTTC. The full variable domain, rest sourced from reference TRBV7-2 and TRBJ2-1, is GAGVSQSPSNKVTEKGKDVELRCDPISGHTALYWYRQSLGQGLEFLIYFQGNSAPDKSGLPSDRFSAERTGGSVSTLTIQRTQQEDSAVYLCASSSPGAQFFGPGTRLTVL.

This chain joins TRBV28 and TRBJ1-5; D call uncertain. This CDR3 spans 13 amino acids. Trimming shortened V by 8 bases and J by 9 bases, and 17 bases separated the two germline ends. Germline V gene sequence: CDR1 MDHEN, CDR2 SYDVKM. CDR3 bases: TGTGCCAGCCGACGGGCCAGCGATGGGCCCCAGCATTTT. It is translated as CASRRASDGPQHF.

The rearrangement joins TRBV18 to TRBJ2-2; the D is unclear. Looked up from germline, CDR1 is KGHSH and CDR2 is LQKENI. The CDR3 runs 14 residues. With 0 bases removed from V and 6 bases from J, the gap between germline ends came to 8 bases. CDR3 bases: TGTGCCAGCTCACCACCTGTGGTGGCCGGGGAGCTGTTTTTT. Its protein product is CASSPPVVAGELFF.

The genes are TRBV4-2 and TRBJ1-2; D is possibly TRBD1 (5 bases). The CDR3 is 16 residues long. V shed 0 bases and J shed 1 base, with 12 bases lying between them. Looked up from germline, CDR1 is LGHNA and CDR2 is YNFKEQ. Written as DNA, the CDR3 is TGTGCCAGCAGCCAAGATAATTGGGGCGATAACTATGGCTACACCTTC. It yields the protein CASSQDNWGDNYGYTF.

This clonotype appeared many times. This sequence joins TRBV6-5 and TRBJ1-6; a possible D gene is TRBD1 (5 bases). The CDR3 is made up of 14 amino acids. The germline V gene has CDR1 MNHEY and CDR2 SVGAGI. V dropped 10 bases and J dropped 7 bases, with 17 bases sitting between them. The chain's CDR3 is CATSTGVENSPLHF. The CDR3 nucleotides read TGTGCCACCTCGACGGGGGTTGAGAATTCACCCCTCCACTTT.

This chain connects TRBV5-4 to TRBJ2-7; D is perhaps TRBD1 (7 bases). V lost 4 bases, J lost 0 bases, and 17 bases lay in between. Germline V gives CDR1 SGHNT, CDR2 YYREEE (reference sequence). The CDR3 contains 16 residues. CDR3 amino acids: CASSPTPGGLSYEQYF. The CDR3 bases are TGTGCCAGCAGCCCCACCCCAGGGGGACTCTCCTACGAGCAGTACTTC.

This clonotype has more than one count but fewer than ten. The chain joins TRBV11-3 to TRBJ2-3; the match to TRBD2 covers 7 bases. Trimming at V came to 5 bases and at J to 0 bases, leaving 8 bases not matched to a gene. This CDR3 spans 16 amino acids. Looked up from germline, CDR1 is SGHNT and CDR2 is YENEEA. The DNA for the CDR3 is TGTGCCAGCAGCCCCGGCGGGCGGGGGAGCACAGATACGCAGTATTTT. Translation gives CASSPGGRGSTDTQYF.

The rearrangement joins TRBV23-1 to TRBJ2-1; a possible D gene is TRBD2 (5 bases). TRBV23-1 is an ORF; its function is uncertain. The CDR3 spans 16 residues. Trimming pared 1 base from V and 7 bases from J, leaving 17 bases between. CDR3 coding DNA: TGCGCCAGCAGTCAATTGGTCCGGGAATTTAGGAATGAGCAGTTCTTC. Encoded protein: CASSQLVREFRNEQFF.